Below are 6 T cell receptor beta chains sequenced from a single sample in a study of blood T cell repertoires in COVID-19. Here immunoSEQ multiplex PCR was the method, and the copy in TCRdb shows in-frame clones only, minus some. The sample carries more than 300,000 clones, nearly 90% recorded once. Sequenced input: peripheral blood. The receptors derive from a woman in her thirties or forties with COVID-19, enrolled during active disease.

CDR3 residues: CASSLNQDRNGYTF. For the CDR3, the DNA is TGTGCCAGCAGTTTAAATCAGGACAGAAATGGCTACACCTTC. V usage is TRBV27 and J usage is TRBJ1-2; TRBD1 is a possible D gene (6 bases). CDR3 length: 14 amino acids. CDR1 and CDR2 (germline): MNHEY, SMNVEV (reference sequence). Trimming pared 2 bases from V and 6 bases from J, leaving 13 bases between.

This CDR3 is CASSYSGAPQETQYF. The CDR3 nucleotides read TGCGCCAGCAGCTATTCAGGGGCCCCCCAAGAGACCCAGTACTTC. The chain is built from TRBV5-1 and TRBJ2-5, with a possible D match to TRBD1 (6 bases). Germline CDR1 is SGHRS and CDR2 is YFSETQ. V was trimmed by 3 bases and J by 1 base, leaving 13 bases between them. The CDR3 contains 15 residues.

In DNA form, the CDR3 reads TGTGCCAGCAGTTTCCCGCCGGGACAGGGGAACGAGCAGTTCTTC. Amino acids: CASSFPPGQGNEQFF. This chain connects TRBV27 to TRBJ2-1, with 10 bases matching TRBD1. CDR3 length equals 15 residues. CDR1 MNHEY and CDR2 SMNVEV come from the germline V gene (reference sequence). J was trimmed by 10 bases and V by 3 bases; bases with no gene match: 9.

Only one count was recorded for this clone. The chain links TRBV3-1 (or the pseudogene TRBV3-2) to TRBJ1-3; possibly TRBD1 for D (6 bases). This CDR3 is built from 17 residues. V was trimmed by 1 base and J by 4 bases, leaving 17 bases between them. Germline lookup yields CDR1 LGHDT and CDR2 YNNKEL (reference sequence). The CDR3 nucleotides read TGTGCCAGCAGCCAAGCGTCGGCGGGGGCTGCGGGAAACACCATATATTTT. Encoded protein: CASSQASAGAAGNTIYF.

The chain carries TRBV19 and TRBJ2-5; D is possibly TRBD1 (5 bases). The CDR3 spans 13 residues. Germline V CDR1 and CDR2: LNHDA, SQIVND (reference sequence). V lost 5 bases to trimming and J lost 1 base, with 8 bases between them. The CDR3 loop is CASSRQGQETQYF. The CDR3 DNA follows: TGTGCCAGTAGTCGCCAGGGCCAAGAGACCCAGTACTTC.

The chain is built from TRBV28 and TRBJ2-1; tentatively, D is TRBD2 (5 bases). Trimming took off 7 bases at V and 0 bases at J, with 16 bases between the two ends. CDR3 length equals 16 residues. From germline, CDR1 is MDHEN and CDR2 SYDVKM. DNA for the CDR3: TGTGCCAGCACCTTAGCGCGGGTCATCTCCTACAATGAGCAGTTCTTC. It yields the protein CASTLARVISYNEQFF. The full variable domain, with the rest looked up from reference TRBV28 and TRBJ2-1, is DVKVTQSSRYLVKRTGEKVFLECVQDMDHENMFWYRQDPGLGLRLIYFSYDVKMKEKGDIPEGYSVSREKKERFSLILESASTNQTSMYLCASTLARVISYNEQFFGPGTRLTVL.